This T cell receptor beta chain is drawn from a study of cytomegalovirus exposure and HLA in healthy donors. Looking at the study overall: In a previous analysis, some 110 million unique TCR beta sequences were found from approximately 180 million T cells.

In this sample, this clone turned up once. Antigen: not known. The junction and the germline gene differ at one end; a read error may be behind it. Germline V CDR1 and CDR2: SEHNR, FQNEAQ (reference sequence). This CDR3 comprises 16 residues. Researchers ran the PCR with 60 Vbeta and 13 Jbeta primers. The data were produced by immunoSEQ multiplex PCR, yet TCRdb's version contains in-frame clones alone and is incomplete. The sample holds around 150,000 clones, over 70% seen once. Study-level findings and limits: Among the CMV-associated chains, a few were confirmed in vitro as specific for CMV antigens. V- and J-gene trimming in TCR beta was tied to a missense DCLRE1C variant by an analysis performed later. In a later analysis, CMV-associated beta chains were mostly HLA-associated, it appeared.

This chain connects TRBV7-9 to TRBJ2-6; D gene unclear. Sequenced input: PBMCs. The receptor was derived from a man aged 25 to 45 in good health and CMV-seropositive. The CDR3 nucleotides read TGTTCCAGCAGCTTAGGATACATCTCTGGGGCCAACGTCCTGACTTTC. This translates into CSSSLGYISGANVLTF.